This entry features one T cell receptor beta chain sequence. The data were obtained in a study of CD8 T cells in Susac syndrome. A quantity of about 0.5 to 1 ug RNA underwent reverse transcription using random hexamers. Each CDR3 protein is one row after TCRdb ran MiXCR on the immunoSEQ multiplex PCR reads. The profile shows a few hundred thousand distinct CDR3 sequences, 95% of them singletons. This receptor was identified in a human donor with multiple sclerosis. Sequencing was carried out using CD4+ T cells from PBMCs.

The CDR3 nucleotides are TGTGCCAGCAGCTTATCTGTCCGGGACAGGGGTACTGGGGCCAACGTCCTGACTTTC. It yields the protein CASSLSVRDRGTGANVLTF. The chain uses TRBV11-2 and TRBJ2-6, with 10 bases matching TRBD1. This CDR3 has 19 amino acids. V gave up 2 bases and J gave up 2 bases; unmatched junction bases: 9. Germline CDR1 reads SGHAT; CDR2 reads FQNNGV.